The TCR beta chain under discussion was sequenced for a study of cytomegalovirus exposure and HLA in healthy donors (dated by TCRdb to the late 2010s). Context from the whole study: The approximately 710 repertoires of the first cohort and the 120 validation repertoires were produced on the same platform, according to a later analysis. The aim of the study was to test whether cataloging public T cell receptors could identify signatures of past pathogen exposure. Along with the approximately 700-subject first cohort, a separate validation cohort of over a hundred different subjects was used. To predict cytomegalovirus infection status, the study combined high-throughput TCR immunosequencing, statistical association of individual TCRs with disease status, and machine learning. Study-level results and caveats: A total of about 180 TCR beta chains were listed by the study as associated with cytomegalovirus. It was suggested by the authors that the approach could potentially be generalized to other disease states and immunological phenotypes. All 120 or so repertoires were used to score co-occurrence in the validation cohort in a later analysis, because that analysis had no HLA typing for the cohort. Of the cluster scores, 90% to 95% were above 0 in a later analysis, which found that TCRs clustered in the first cohort also tended to co-occur in the roughly 130 validation repertoires. In vitro tests confirmed that a few of the cytomegalovirus-associated TCR beta chains recognize cytomegalovirus antigens. Cytomegalovirus status was reported to be diagnosed by the classifier with high specificity and sensitivity in both the original and validation cohorts. Most TCR sequences were observed very rarely across donors, whereas some public TCRs were present in many individuals.

This clone was detected only once. It lacks a known antigen. Base quality data are lacking; no much larger clone is found one base away. The CDR3 runs 17 residues from the cysteine to the phenylalanine. Only the CDR3 DNA stays, 51 bases, in frame from base 1. The germline V gene specifies MDHEN as CDR1 and SYDVKM as CDR2. Here V drops 6 bases and J drops 2 bases, and the junction holds 6 bases not matched to any gene. The donors belonged to the validation cohort of 120 subjects, which was separate from the approximately 700-subject first cohort. The library was obtained by the immunoSEQ multiplex PCR assay. As for how the authors treated the data: To diagnose cytomegalovirus status from the catalog of TCR beta chain sequences, a statistical classification framework was built. Sourced from immuneACCESS, this table was stored by TCRdb with only in-frame sequences that have V and J called. A share of the clones is absent; for the studies checked, an unresolved V gene accounts for under half, and the remainder has no known explanation. V and J calls and clone size follow that table, whereas D and trimming were derived from the DNA. The sample yields approximately 56,000 clones; approximately 90% were counted once. Of the sample, roughly 1.2% is held by the ten largest clones.

The specimen was PBMCs. This receptor chain uses TRBV28 and TRBJ2-1, with 14 bases matching TRBD2. This receptor was taken from a young man in good health and CMV-seronegative. This receptor carries the CDR3 CASRGTSGSGAYNEQFF. At the DNA level, the sequence is TGTGCCAGCAGGGGGACTAGCGGGAGTGGCGCCTACAATGAGCAGTTCTTC.